Below, one T cell receptor (beta chain) is given with its context. The final CDR3 position lacks the conserved phenylalanine or tryptophan, pointing to a likely read error. This specimen comes from a study of tumor and adjacent non-tumor tissue in lung cancer. CDR3 length: 16 amino acids. Trimming removed 2 bases from V and 7 bases from J, with 17 bases in between. Germline assignment: CDR1 MNHNS and CDR2 SASEGT. A modified ARM-PCR protocol with three rounds of nested PCR amplified TCRbeta. TCRdb redid the calling of the multiplex PCR reads with MiXCR, one entry per CDR3 protein. The table includes just over 200,000 distinct CDR3 sequences, 71% detected once. No cell sorting was done before RNA was extracted from the tissue.

The source of this sequence is a man aged 60 to 69 with non-small cell lung cancer. The V call is TRBV6-1, the J call TRBJ2-2, with a possible D match to TRBD2 (5 bases). The source material was lung tumor tissue. The CDR3 sequence: CASSERGKSSGGELFI. CDR3 nucleotides: TGTGCCAGCAGTGAAAGAGGCAAATCAAGCGGCGGGGAGCTGTTTATT.